This is a list of T cell receptor beta chains from one sample in a study of T-cell reconstitution after alpha-beta-depleted transplantation in children. TCRdb fed the PCR reads into MiXCR, producing one record per CDR3 protein. The data contain approximately 520,000 distinct CDR3 sequences, approximately 29% of them singletons. The sequencing used PBMCs from the stem cell graft donor, collected from the stem cell graft. The receptors were gathered from a human donor who donated a stem cell graft to a child with aplastic anemia. Each CDR3 is given with its conserved first and last residue. A D gene is named only where the DNA matches it firmly. Clone sizes are given selectively: once, few, many, or a class where the clone is expanded.

cdr3_aa,cdr3_nt,clone_size,d_call,j_call,v_call
CASSQDRREGNEQFF,TGCGCCAGCAGCCAAGATCGGCGGGAGGGCAATGAGCAGTTCTTC,NA,TRBD2,TRBJ2-1,TRBV4-3
CASSFQRELNTGELFF,TGTGCCAGCAGCTTTCAGCGGGAGCTTAACACCGGGGAGCTGTTTTTT,few,TRBD2,TRBJ2-2,TRBV5-4
CASSSTTGFNNEQFF,TGTGCCAGCAGCTCAACGACAGGGTTCAACAATGAGCAGTTCTTC,few,TRBD1,TRBJ2-1,TRBV11-2
CASRTAGDSNQPQHF,TGTGCCAGCAGAACGGCTGGGGATAGCAATCAGCCCCAGCATTTT,NA,NA,TRBJ1-5,TRBV12-3/TRBV12-4
CASSLGTPLAKNIQYF,TGTGCCAGCAGCTTGGGGACACCATTAGCCAAAAACATTCAGTACTTC,NA,NA,TRBJ2-4,TRBV5-4
CASSLVAGTDTQYF,TGTGCCAGCAGCTTGGTAGCGGGAACAGATACGCAGTATTTT,many,TRBD2,TRBJ2-3,TRBV5-4
CSVEGTGYYGYTF,TGCAGCGTTGAAGGGACAGGGTACTATGGCTACACCTTC,NA,TRBD1,TRBJ1-2,TRBV29-1
CASSRGRGRGLSTDTQYF,TGTGCCAGCAGCCGAGGACGGGGGAGAGGACTAAGCACAGATACGCAGTATTTT,NA,NA,TRBJ2-3,TRBV13
CASSLGGEYNEQFF,TGCGCCAGCAGCTTGGGGGGCGAGTACAATGAGCAGTTCTTC,many,NA,TRBJ2-1,TRBV5-1
CASSQEGGTYNEQFF,TGCGCCAGCAGCCAAGAAGGGGGTACCTACAATGAGCAGTTCTTC,NA,NA,TRBJ2-1,TRBV4-1
CASVGTSVTETQYF,TGTGCCAGCGTCGGGACTAGCGTGACGGAGACCCAGTACTTC,NA,TRBD2,TRBJ2-5,TRBV7-2
CASISGWAGSGYTF,TGTGCCAGTATCTCAGGTTGGGCGGGGAGCGGCTACACCTTC,NA,NA,TRBJ1-2,TRBV19
CCFRGQAAGESYNEQFF,TGCTGTTTTAGAGGCCAGGCAGCGGGAGAATCCTACAATGAGCAGTTCTTC,NA,TRBD2,TRBJ2-1,TRBV20-1
CASSDNFGTSGSEDTIYNEQFF,TGTGCCAGCAGCGATAATTTCGGGACTAGCGGGAGCGAAGACACAATCTACAATGAGCAGTTCTTC,NA,NA,TRBJ2-1,TRBV3-2
CASSFRDRDNSPLHF,TGCGCCAGCAGTTTTCGGGACAGGGACAATTCACCCCTCCACTTT,NA,TRBD1,TRBJ1-6,TRBV5-1
CASSLWLYSGSSYNEQFF,TGTGCCAGCAGCTTATGGTTATATAGCGGGAGCTCCTACAATGAGCAGTTCTTC,NA,TRBD2,TRBJ2-1,TRBV11-2